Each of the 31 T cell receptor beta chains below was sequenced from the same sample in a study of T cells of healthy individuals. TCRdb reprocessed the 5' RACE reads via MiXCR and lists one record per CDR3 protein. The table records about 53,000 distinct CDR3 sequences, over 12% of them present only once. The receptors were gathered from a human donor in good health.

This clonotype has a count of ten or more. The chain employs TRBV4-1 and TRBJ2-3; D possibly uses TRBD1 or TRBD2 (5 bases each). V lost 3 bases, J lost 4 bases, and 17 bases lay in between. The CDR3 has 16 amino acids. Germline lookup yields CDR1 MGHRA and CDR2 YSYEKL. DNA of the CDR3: TGCGCCAGCAGCCAGCCCCTAGCAATGGGGCCAGATACGCAGTATTTT. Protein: CASSQPLAMGPDTQYF.

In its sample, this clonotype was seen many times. CDR3 nucleotide sequence: TGCGCCAGCAGCCCGACGACAGGGAACACTGAAGCTTTCTTT. It specifies CASSPTTGNTEAFF. The chain is built from TRBV5-1 and TRBJ1-1, with D possibly being TRBD1 (6 bases). The CDR3 covers 14 residues. CDR1 SGHRS and CDR2 YFSETQ come from the germline V gene. Trimming cost V 4 bases and J 1 base, with 11 bases left between them.

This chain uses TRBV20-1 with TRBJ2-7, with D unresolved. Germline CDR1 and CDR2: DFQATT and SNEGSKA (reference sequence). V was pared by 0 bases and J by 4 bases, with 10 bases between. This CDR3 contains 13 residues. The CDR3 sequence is CSARDVILYEQYF. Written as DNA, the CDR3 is TGCAGTGCTAGAGATGTAATCCTTTACGAGCAGTACTTC.

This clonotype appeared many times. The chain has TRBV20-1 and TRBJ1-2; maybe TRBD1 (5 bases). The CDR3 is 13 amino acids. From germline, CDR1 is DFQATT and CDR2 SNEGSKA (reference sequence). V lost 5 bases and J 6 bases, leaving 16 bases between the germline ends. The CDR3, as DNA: TGCAGTGCTCCCCAAGGGGTTCAGGATGGCTACACCTTC. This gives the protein CSAPQGVQDGYTF.

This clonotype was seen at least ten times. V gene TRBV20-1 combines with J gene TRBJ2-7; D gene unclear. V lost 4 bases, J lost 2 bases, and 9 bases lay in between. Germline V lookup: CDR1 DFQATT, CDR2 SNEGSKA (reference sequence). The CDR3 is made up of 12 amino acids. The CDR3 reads CSAIGNPYEQYF. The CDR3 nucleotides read TGCAGTGCTATAGGGAATCCCTACGAGCAGTACTTC.

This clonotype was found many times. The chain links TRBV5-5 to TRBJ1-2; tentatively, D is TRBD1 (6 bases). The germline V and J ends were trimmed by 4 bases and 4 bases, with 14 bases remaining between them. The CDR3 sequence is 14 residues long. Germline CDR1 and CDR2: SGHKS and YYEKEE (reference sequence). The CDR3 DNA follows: TGTGCCAGCAGCACAGGACAGCTTGTCTATGGCTACACCTTC. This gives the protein CASSTGQLVYGYTF.

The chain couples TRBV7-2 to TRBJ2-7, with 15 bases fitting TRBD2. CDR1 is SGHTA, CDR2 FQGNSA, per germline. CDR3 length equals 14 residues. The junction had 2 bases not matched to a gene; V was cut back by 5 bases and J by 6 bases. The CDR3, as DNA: TGTGCCAGCAGCAGGACTAGCGGGAGGGCCGAGCAGTACTTC. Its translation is CASSRTSGRAEQYF.

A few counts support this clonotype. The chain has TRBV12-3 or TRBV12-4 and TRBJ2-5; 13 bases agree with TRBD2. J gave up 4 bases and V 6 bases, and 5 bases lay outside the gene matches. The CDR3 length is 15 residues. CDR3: CASSSLAGGPETQYF. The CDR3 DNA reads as TGTGCCAGCAGCTCACTAGCGGGAGGGCCAGAGACCCAGTACTTC.

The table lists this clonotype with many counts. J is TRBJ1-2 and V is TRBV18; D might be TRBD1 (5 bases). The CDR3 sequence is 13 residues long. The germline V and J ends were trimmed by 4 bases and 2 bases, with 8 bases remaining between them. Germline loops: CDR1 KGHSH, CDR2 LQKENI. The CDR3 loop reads CASSQDKNYGYTF. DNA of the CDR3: TGTGCCAGCTCACAGGACAAAAACTATGGCTACACCTTC.

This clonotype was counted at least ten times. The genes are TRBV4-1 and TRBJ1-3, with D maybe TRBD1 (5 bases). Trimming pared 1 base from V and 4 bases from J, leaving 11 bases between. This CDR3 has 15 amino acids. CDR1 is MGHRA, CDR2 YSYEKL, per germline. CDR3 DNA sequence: TGCGCCAGCAGCCAAGGTCAGGGCAGGGGAAACACCATATATTTT. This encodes CASSQGQGRGNTIYF.

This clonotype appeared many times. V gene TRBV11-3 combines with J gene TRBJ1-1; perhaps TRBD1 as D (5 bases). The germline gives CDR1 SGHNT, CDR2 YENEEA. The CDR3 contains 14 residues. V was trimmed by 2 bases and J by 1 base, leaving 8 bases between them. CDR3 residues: CASSLRTKNTEAFF. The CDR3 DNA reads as TGTGCCAGCAGCTTACGGACAAAGAACACTGAAGCTTTCTTT.

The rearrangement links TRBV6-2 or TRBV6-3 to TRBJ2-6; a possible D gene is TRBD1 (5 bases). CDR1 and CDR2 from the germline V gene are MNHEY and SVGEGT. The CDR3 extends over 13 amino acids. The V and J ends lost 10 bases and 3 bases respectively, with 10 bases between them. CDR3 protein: CAIAGYGANVLTF. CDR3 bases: TGTGCCATAGCAGGGTATGGGGCCAACGTCCTGACTTTC.

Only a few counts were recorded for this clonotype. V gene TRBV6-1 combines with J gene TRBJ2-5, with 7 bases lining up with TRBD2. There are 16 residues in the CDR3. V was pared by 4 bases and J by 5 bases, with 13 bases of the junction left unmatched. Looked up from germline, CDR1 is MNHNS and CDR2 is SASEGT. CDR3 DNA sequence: TGTGCCAGCAGTGCGACCGCCAGCGGGGCGCGGGAGACCCAGTACTTC. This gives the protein CASSATASGARETQYF.

The CDR3 region has the DNA TGTGCCAGCAGTCCCCCTACCCAGAACACTGAAGCTTTCTTT. It codes for CASSPPTQNTEAFF. The V and J genes are TRBV6-6 and TRBJ1-1; D is undetermined. Trimming took 5 bases from V and 1 from J, leaving 11 bases between them. Per the germline V gene, CDR1 is MNHNY and CDR2 is SVGAGI (reference sequence). The CDR3 has 14 residues.

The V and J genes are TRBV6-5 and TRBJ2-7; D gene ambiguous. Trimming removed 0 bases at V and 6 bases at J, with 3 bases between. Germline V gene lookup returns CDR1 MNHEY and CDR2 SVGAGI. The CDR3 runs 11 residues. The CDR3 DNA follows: TGTGCCAGCAGTTACTCGTTCGAGCAGTACTTC. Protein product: CASSYSFEQYF.

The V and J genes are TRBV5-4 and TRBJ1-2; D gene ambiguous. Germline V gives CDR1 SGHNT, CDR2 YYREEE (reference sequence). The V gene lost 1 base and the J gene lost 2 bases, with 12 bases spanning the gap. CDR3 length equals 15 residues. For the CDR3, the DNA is TGTGCCAGCAGCTTGTTATGGCAGCAGAACTATGGCTACACCTTC. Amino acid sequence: CASSLLWQQNYGYTF.

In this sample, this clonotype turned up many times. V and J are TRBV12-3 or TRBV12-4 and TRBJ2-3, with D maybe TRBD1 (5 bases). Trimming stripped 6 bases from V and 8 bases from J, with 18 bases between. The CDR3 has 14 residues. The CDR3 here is CASRGAQRVGTQYF. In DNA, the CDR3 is TGTGCCAGCAGAGGGGCCCAAAGAGTGGGTACGCAGTATTTT.

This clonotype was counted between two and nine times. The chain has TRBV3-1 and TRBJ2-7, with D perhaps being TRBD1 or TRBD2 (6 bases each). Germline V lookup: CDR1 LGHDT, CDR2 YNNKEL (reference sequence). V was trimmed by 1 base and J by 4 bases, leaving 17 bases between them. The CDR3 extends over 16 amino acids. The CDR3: CASSQGEWGARYEQYF. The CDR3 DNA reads TGTGCCAGCAGCCAAGGGGAGTGGGGGGCGCGGTACGAGCAGTACTTC.

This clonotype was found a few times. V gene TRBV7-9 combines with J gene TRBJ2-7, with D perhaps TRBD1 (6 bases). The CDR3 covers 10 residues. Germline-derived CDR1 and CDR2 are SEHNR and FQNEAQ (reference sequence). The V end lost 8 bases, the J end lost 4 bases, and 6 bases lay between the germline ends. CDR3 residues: CASGQYEQYF. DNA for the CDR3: TGTGCCAGCGGACAGTACGAGCAGTACTTC.

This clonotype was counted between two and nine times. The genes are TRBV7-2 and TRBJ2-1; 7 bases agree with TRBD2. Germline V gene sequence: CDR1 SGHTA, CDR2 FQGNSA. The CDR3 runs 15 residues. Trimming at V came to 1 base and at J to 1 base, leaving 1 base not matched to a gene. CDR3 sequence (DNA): TGTGCCAGCAGCTTAGGCGGGGGTTCCTACAATGAGCAGTTCTTC. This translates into CASSLGGGSYNEQFF.

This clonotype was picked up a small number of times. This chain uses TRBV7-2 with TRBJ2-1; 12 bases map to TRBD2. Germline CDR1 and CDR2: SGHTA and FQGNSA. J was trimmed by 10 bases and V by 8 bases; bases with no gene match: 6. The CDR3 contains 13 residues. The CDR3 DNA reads TGTGCCAGCCGACTAGCGGGAGAGGGCGAGCAGTTCTTC. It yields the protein CASRLAGEGEQFF.

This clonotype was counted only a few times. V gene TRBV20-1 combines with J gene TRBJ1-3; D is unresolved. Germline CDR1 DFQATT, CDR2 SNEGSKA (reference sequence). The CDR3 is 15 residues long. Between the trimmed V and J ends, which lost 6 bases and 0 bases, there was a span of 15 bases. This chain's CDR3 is CSAPMRPSSGNTIYF. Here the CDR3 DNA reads TGCAGTGCCCCGATGAGGCCTAGCTCTGGAAACACCATATATTTT.

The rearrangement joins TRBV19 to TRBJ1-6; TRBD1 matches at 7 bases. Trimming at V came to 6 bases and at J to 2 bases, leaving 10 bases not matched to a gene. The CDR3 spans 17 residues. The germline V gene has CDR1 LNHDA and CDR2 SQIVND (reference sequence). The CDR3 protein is CASSRSAGGTYNSPLHF. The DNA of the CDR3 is TGTGCCAGTAGCCGATCTGCAGGGGGAACCTATAATTCACCCCTCCACTTT.

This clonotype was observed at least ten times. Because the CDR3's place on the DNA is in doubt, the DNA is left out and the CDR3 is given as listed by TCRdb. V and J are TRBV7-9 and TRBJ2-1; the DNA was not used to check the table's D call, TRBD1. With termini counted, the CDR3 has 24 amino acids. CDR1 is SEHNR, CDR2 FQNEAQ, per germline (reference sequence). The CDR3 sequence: CASSSRAPTMSSSSGTAGPNEQFF.

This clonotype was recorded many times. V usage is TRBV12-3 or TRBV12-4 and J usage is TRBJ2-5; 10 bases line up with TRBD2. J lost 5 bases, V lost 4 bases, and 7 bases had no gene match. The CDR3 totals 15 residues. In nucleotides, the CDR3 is TGTGCCAGCAGTTCGTCTAGCGGGAGTCTGGAGACCCAGTACTTC. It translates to CASSSSSGSLETQYF.

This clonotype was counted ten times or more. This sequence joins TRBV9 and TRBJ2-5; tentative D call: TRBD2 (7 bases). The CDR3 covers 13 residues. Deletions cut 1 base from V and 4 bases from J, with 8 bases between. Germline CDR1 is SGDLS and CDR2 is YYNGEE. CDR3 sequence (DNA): TGTGCCAGCAGCGTAAGGGGGGGAGAGACCCAGTACTTC. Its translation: CASSVRGGETQYF.

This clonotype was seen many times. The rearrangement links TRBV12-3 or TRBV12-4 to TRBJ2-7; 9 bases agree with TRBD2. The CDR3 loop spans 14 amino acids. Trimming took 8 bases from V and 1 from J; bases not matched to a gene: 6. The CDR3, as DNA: TGTGCCAGCCTTGGGACTAGCAGTTCCTACGAGCAGTACTTC. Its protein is CASLGTSSSYEQYF.

CDR3 loop: CASSPQTGMIWQYGYTF. The CDR3 DNA reads as TGTGCCAGCAGCCCACAGACAGGGATGATTTGGCAATATGGCTACACCTTC. The chain has TRBV9 and TRBJ1-2, with 7 positions matching TRBD1. The germline V gene encodes CDR1 SGDLS and CDR2 YYNGEE. This CDR3 has 17 amino acids. After removal of 4 bases from V and 5 bases from J, the junction contained 17 bases not matched to a gene.

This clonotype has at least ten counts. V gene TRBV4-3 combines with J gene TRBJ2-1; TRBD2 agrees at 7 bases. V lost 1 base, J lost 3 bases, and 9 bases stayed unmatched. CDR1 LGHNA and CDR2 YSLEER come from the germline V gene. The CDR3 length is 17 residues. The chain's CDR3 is CASSQGGLAGVYNEQFF. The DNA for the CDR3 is TGCGCCAGCAGCCAAGGTGGGTTGGCGGGGGTCTACAATGAGCAGTTCTTC.

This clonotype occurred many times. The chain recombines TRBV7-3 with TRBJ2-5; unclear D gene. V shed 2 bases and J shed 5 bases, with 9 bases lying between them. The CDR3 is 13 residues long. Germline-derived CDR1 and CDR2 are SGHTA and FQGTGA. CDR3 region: CASSLGDGETQYF. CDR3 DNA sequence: TGTGCCAGCAGCTTAGGAGACGGCGAGACCCAGTACTTC.

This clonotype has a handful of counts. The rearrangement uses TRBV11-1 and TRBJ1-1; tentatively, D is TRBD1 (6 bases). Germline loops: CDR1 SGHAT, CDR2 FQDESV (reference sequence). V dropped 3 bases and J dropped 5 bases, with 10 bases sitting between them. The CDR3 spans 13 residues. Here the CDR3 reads CASSLQGTTEAFF. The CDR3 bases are TGTGCCAGCAGCTTGCAGGGGACAACTGAAGCTTTCTTT.